The 15 T cell receptor beta chains listed next were all sequenced from one sample in a study of B cell selection in AIRE deficiency. The sorted conventional CD4 T cells were gated as CD4+CD127+. The assay was immunoSEQ multiplex PCR, and TCRdb's table has in-frame clones only and misses some. The sample lists 20,000 to 25,000 clones, roughly 97% seen once, with around 0.33% in the top ten. What was sequenced was conventional CD4+ T cells sorted from PBMCs. These receptors all stem from a human donor with AIRE deficiency.

The chain recombines TRBV7-2 with TRBJ2-7; 12 nucleotides match TRBD2. The CDR3 runs to 16 residues. Germline V gene data show CDR1 as SGHTA and CDR2 as FQGNSA. The V gene end was trimmed by 1 base and the J gene end by 3 bases; junction bases not matched to a gene: 4. The CDR3 sequence: CASSLDWTSGNYEQYF. The DNA for the CDR3 is TGTGCCAGCAGCTTAGATTGGACTAGCGGGAACTACGAGCAGTACTTC.

J is TRBJ1-4 and V is TRBV6-1; tentatively, D is TRBD1 (6 bases). Germline CDR1 reads MNHNS; CDR2 reads SASEGT. This CDR3 has 15 residues. V gave up 3 bases and J gave up 8 bases, with 16 bases separating them. The CDR3 sequence: CASSDPGTPSEKLFF. The CDR3 DNA reads as TGTGCCAGCAGTGATCCCGGGACACCATCGGAAAAACTGTTTTTT.

The V and J genes are TRBV5-1 and TRBJ1-1, with 9 bases that match TRBD1. CDR1 and CDR2 (germline): SGHRS, YFSETQ. This CDR3 contains 15 residues. V lost 4 bases, J lost 1 base, and 5 bases stayed unmatched. CDR3 in amino acids: CASSGTGFGNTEAFF. The CDR3 nucleotides are TGCGCCAGCAGCGGGACAGGGTTTGGGAACACTGAAGCTTTCTTT. The whole variable domain, remainder taken from reference TRBV5-1 and TRBJ1-1, is KAGVTQTPRYLIKTRGQQVTLSCSPISGHRSVSWYQQTPGQGLQFLFEYFSETQRNKGNFPGRFSGRQFSNSRSEMNVSTLELGDSALYLCASSGTGFGNTEAFFGQGTRLTVV.

This chain connects TRBV5-1 to TRBJ2-3, with 8 bases aligning to TRBD2. This CDR3 is 15 amino acids long. J gave up 3 bases and V 2 bases, and 5 bases lay outside the gene matches. Germline values: CDR1 SGHRS, CDR2 YFSETQ. The CDR3 protein is CASSFSGSSTDTQYF. CDR3 bases: TGCGCCAGCAGCTTCAGCGGGAGTTCGACAGATACGCAGTATTTT.

The table lists this clone with a count of one. The V and J genes are TRBV7-3 and TRBJ2-2, with no clear D. Germline CDR1 reads SGHTA; CDR2 reads FQGTGA. The CDR3 sequence is 13 residues long. Deletions cut 10 bases from V and 3 bases from J, with 12 bases between. Here the CDR3 DNA reads TGTGCCACATCCCTTGGGTACACCGGGGAGCTGTTTTTT. This sequence encodes CATSLGYTGELFF.

This chain links TRBV7-3 with TRBJ2-7; 9 positions agree with TRBD1. The J segment lost 3 bases and the V segment lost 5 bases, leaving 14 bases of the junction unmatched. This CDR3 is built from 17 residues. Germline values: CDR1 SGHTA, CDR2 FQGTGA. This chain's CDR3 is CASSRTTGGAKDYEQYF. For the CDR3, the DNA is TGTGCCAGCAGCCGGACTACAGGGGGCGCAAAGGACTACGAGCAGTACTTC.

The chain has TRBV30 and TRBJ1-1, with 8 positions matching TRBD1. The CDR3 consists of 12 residues. Trimming at V came to 5 bases and at J to 4 bases, leaving 3 bases not matched to a gene. Germline CDR1 GTSNPN, CDR2 SVGIG (reference sequence). The CDR3 here is CAWDRGSTEAFF. For the CDR3, the DNA is TGTGCCTGGGACAGGGGAAGCACTGAAGCTTTCTTT.

The chain recombines TRBV7-3 with TRBJ2-7; D possibly uses TRBD1 or TRBD2 (6 bases each). This CDR3 is 12 amino acids long. Per the germline V gene, CDR1 is SGHTA and CDR2 is FQGTGA. Trimming took off 5 bases at V and 5 bases at J, with 10 bases between the two ends. The chain's CDR3 is CASSNREDEQYF. Written as DNA, the CDR3 is TGTGCCAGCAGCAACAGGGAGGACGAGCAGTACTTC.

In its sample, this clone was seen once. The sample carries other DNA sequences with the same CDR3. The chain employs TRBV7-6 and TRBJ2-5; D unresolved. Germline CDR1 SGHVS, CDR2 FNYEAQ. The V end was cut by 2 bases, the J end by 5 bases, with 3 bases between. The CDR3 sequence is 11 residues long. CDR3: CASSLSETQYF. CDR3 nucleotides: TGTGCCAGCAGCTTAAGCGAGACCCAGTACTTC.

This sequence joins TRBV18 and TRBJ2-7; 7 nucleotides agree with TRBD2. Per germline, CDR1 KGHSH and CDR2 LQKENI. There are 14 residues in the CDR3. The V and J ends lost 2 bases and 7 bases, in that order; junction bases with no gene match: 8. The CDR3 DNA sequence: TGTGCCAGCTCACCAAATCAAGAAGCGGGAGAGCAGTACTTC. Protein product: CASSPNQEAGEQYF.

The rearrangement links TRBV29-1 to TRBJ1-3, with D perhaps matching TRBD1 (5 bases). The CDR3 length is 12 residues. Germline V gene lookup returns CDR1 SQVTM and CDR2 ANQGSEA. Trimming took off 3 bases at V and 4 bases at J, with 7 bases between the two ends. Here the CDR3 DNA reads TGCAGCGTTGATCGGGGGGGAAACACCATATATTTT. Amino acids: CSVDRGGNTIYF.

This clone was picked up one time. CDR3 nucleotides: TGTGCCATCAGTGGGCCGGGACAGGGTTCGGCTGAGCAGTTCTTC. Translated, it gives CAISGPGQGSAEQFF. This chain connects TRBV10-3 to TRBJ2-1; 9 bases line up with TRBD1. Germline assignment: CDR1 ENHRY and CDR2 SYGVKD. The CDR3 runs 15 residues. V shed 4 bases, J shed 9 bases, and the junction held 10 bases outside the gene matches.

This chain links TRBV11-2 with TRBJ2-1; D not certain. Germline CDR1 and CDR2: SGHAT and FQNNGV. V lost 1 base and J 4 bases, leaving 20 bases between the germline ends. The CDR3 totals 18 residues. The CDR3 sequence: CASSLGVPGRPAYNEQFF. In DNA form, the CDR3 reads TGTGCCAGCAGCTTAGGCGTACCCGGACGGCCTGCTTACAATGAGCAGTTCTTC.

V gene TRBV27 combines with J gene TRBJ2-6; 9 bases agree with TRBD1. The V segment lost 6 bases and the J segment 2 bases; nucleotides outside the gene matches: 14. The CDR3 totals 19 residues. In germline, CDR1 is MNHEY, CDR2 SMNVEV (reference sequence). CDR3 DNA: TGTGCCAGCAGAATGACAGGGGGGACCTCTATTGCTGGGGCCAACGTCCTGACTTTC. This gives the protein CASRMTGGTSIAGANVLTF.

The chain recombines TRBV7-2 with TRBJ1-1, with a possible D match to TRBD1 (6 bases). Trimming cost V 4 bases and J 3 bases, with 12 bases left between them. The CDR3 sequence is 14 residues long. CDR1 SGHTA and CDR2 FQGNSA come from the germline V gene. CDR3 bases: TGTGCCAGCAGCTCAGCACAGGGCTACACTGAAGCTTTCTTT. Encoded protein: CASSSAQGYTEAFF.